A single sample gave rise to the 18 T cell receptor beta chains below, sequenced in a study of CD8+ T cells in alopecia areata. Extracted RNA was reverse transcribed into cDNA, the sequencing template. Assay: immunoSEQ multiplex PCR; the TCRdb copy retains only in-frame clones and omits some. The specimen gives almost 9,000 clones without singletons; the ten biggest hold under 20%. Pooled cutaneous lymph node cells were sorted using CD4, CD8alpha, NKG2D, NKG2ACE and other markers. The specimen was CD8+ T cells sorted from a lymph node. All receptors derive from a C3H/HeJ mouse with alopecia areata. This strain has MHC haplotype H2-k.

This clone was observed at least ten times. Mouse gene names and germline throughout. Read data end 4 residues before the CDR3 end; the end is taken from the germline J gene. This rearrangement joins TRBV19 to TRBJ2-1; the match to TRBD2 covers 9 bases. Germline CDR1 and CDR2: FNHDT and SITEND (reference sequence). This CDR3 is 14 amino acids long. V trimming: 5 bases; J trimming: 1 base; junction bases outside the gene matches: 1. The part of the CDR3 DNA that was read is TGTGCCAGCAGAGACTGGGGGAACTATGCT. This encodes CASRDWGNYA. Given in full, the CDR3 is CASRDWGNYAEQFF.

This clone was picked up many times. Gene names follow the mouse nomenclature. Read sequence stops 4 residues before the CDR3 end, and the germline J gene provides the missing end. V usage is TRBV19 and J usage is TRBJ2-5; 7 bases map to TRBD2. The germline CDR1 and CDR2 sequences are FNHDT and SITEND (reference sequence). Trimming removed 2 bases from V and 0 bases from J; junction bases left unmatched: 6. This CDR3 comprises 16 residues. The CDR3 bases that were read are TGTGCCAGCAGTATCCTCTCACTGGGGAACCAAGAC. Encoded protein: CASSILSLGNQD. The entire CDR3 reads CASSILSLGNQDTQYF.

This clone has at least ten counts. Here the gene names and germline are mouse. This chain's CDR3 is CASGERTRGSDYTF. Incomplete CDR3 DNA: TGTGCCAGCGGTGAGCGGACAAGGGGCTCC. The chain carries TRBV13-2 and TRBJ1-2, with a possible D match to TRBD1 (5 bases). The CDR3 end falls 4 residues outside the read, so it is completed with the germline J gene. This CDR3 is 14 amino acids long. Germline V gives CDR1 NNHNN, CDR2 SYGAGS (reference sequence). V shed 2 bases and J shed 4 bases, with 12 bases lying between them.

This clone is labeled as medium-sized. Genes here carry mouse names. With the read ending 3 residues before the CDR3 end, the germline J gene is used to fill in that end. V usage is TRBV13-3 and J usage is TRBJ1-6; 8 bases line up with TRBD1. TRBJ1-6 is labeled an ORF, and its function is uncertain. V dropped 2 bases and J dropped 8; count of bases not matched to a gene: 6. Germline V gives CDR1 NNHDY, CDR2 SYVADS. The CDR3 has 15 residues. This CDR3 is CASSEGDRGDSPLYF. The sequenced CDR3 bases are TGTGCCAGCAGTGAAGGAGACAGGGGTGATTCGCCC.

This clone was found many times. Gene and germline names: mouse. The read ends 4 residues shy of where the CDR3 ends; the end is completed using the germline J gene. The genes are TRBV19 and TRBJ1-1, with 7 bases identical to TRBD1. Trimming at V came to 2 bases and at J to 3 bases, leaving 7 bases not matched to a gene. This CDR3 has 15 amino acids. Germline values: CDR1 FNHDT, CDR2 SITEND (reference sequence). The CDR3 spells CASSIPDREDTEVFF. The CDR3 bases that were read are TGTGCCAGCAGTATCCCCGACAGGGAGGACACA.

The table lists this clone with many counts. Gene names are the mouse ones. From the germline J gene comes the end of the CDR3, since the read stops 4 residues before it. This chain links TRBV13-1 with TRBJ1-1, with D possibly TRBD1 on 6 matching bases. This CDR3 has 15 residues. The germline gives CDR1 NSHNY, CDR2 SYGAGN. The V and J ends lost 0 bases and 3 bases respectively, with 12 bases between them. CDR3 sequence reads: CASSDGWGADTEVFF. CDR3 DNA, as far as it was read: TGTGCCAGCAGTGATGGGTGGGGGGCAGACACA.

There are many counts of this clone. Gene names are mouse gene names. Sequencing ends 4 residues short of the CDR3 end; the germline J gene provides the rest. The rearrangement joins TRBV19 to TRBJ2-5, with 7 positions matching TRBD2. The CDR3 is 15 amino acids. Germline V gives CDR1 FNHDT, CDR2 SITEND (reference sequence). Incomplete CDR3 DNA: TGTGCCAGCAGTCCTCTTTTGACTGGGCCAGAC. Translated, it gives CASSPLLTGPD. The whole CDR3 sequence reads CASSPLLTGPDTQYF.

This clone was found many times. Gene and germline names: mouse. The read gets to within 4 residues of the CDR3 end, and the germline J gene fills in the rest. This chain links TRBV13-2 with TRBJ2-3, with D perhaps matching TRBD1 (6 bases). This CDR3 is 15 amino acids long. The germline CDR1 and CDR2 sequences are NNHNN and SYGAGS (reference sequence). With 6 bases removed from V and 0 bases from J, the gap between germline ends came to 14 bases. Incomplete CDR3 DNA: TGTGCCAGCGTGAGGGACAAAGCTAGTGCAGAA. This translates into CASVRDKASAE. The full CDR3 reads CASVRDKASAETLYF.

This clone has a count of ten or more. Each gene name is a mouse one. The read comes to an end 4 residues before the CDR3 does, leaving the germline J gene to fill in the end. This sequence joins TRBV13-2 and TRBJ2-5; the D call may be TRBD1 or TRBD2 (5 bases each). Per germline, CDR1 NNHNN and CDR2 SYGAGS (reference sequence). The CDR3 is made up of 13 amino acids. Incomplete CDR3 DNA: TGTGCCAGCGGTGAGGGGGTGGAAGAC. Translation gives CASGEGVED. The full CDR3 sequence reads CASGEGVEDTQYF.

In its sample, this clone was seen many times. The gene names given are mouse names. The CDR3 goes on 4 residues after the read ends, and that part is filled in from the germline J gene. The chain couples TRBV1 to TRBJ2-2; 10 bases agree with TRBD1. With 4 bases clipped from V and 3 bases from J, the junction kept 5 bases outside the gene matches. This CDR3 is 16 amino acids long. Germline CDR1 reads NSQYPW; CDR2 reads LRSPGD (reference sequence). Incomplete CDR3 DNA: TGCACCTGCAGTGAGGACAGGGGGGGGGACACCGGG. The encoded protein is CTCSEDRGGDTG. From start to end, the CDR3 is CTCSEDRGGDTGQLYF.

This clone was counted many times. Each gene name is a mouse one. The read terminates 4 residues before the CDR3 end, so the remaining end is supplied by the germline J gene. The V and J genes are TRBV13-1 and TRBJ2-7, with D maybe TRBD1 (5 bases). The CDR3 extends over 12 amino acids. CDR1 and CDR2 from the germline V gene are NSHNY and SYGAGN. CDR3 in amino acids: CASSDARDEQYF. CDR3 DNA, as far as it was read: TGTGCCAGCAGTGATGCCAGGGAT.

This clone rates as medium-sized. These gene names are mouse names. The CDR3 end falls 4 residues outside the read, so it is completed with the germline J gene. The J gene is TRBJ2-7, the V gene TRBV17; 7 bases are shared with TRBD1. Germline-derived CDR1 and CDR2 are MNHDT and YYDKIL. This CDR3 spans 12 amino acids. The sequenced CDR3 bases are TGTGCTAGCAATGGCCAGGGGGAT. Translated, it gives CASNGQGD. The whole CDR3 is CASNGQGDEQYF.

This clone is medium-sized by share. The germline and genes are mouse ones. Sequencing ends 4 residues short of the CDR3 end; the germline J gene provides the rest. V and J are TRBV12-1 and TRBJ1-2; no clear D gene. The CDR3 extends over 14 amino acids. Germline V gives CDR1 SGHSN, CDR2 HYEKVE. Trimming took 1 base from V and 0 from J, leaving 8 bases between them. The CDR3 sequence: CASSLGVSNSDYTF. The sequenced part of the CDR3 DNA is TGTGCCAGCTCTCTTGGGGTCTCAAACTCC.

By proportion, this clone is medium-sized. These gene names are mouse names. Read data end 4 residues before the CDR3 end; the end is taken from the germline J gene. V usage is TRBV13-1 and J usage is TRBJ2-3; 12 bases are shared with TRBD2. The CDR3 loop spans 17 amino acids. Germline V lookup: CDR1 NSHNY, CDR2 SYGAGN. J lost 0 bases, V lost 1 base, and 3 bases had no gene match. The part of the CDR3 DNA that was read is TGTGCCAGCAGTGATTCGGACTGGGGGGGTAGTGCAGAA. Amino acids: CASSDSDWGGSAE. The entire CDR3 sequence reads CASSDSDWGGSAETLYF.

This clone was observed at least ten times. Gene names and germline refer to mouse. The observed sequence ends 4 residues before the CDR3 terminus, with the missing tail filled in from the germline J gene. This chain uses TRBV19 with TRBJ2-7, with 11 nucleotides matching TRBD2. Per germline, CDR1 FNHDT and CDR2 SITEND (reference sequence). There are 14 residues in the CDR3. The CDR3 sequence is CASSIGTGGYEQYF. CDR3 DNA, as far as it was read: TGTGCCAGCAGTATAGGGACTGGGGGGTAT.

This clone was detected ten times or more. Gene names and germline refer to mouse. The sequenced part of the CDR3 DNA is TGTGCCAGCAGTGATGAGACTGGGGGAGGTGCT. It yields the protein CASSDETGGGA. The entire CDR3 is CASSDETGGGAEQFF. The chain uses TRBV13-3 and TRBJ2-1; TRBD2 aligns across 9 bases. The CDR3 end lies 4 residues beyond the end of the read and is filled in from the germline J gene. This CDR3 has 15 amino acids. Germline values: CDR1 NNHDY, CDR2 SYVADS. Trimming removed 0 bases from V and 6 bases from J; junction bases left unmatched: 4.

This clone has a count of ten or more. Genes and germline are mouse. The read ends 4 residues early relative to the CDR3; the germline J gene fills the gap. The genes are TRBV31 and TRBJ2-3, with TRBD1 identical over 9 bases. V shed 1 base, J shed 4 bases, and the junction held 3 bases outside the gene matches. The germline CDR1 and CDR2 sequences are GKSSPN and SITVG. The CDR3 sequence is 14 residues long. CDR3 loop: CAWSPGQGSETLYF. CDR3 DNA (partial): TGTGCCTGGAGTCCGGGACAGGGTTCAGAA.

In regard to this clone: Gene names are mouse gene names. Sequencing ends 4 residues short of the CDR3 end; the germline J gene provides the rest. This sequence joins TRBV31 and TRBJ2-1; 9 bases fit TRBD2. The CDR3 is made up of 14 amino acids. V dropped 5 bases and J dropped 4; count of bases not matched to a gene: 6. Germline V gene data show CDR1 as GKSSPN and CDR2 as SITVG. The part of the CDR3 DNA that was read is TGTGCCTGGGGCGCTGGGGGGGGGTATGCT. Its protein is CAWGAGGGYA. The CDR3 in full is CAWGAGGGYAEQFF.